The rows below give T cell receptor beta chains drawn from one sample of a study of graft-versus-host responses after intestinal transplantation. Assay used: immunoSEQ multiplex PCR; TCRdb lists only in-frame clones, some missing. The data show 89,000 or so clones, 82% seen once. The antigens of these receptors remain unknown. The input for sequencing was unstimulated CD4+ T cells sorted from spleen or lymph node cells, taken before intestinal transplant. These receptors were collected from a human donor who received an intestinal transplant. CDR3s include the opening cysteine and the closing phenylalanine or tryptophan. Each record gives: V gene, clone size, J gene, D gene, CDR3 protein, CDR3 DNA. The D gene is left open where the match is weak. A row's size may be missing; if present it is once, few, many or a size class.

TRBV5-1	-	TRBJ1-2	TRBD1	CASSPVTGQGGYTF	TGCGCCAGCAGCCCCGTCACGGGACAGGGTGGCTACACCTTC
TRBV11-2	-	TRBJ2-5	-	CASSSALVETQYF	TGTGCCAGCAGCTCTGCGCTCGTAGAGACCCAGTACTTC
TRBV5-1	-	TRBJ2-5	-	CASSLVGVLEETQYF	TGCGCCAGCAGCTTGGTGGGAGTTTTAGAAGAGACCCAGTACTTC
TRBV7-9	-	TRBJ1-1	-	CASSLVRTDSEAFF	TGTGCCAGCAGCTTAGTCCGGACAGACTCTGAAGCTTTCTTT
TRBV4-2	few	TRBJ2-7	-	CASSQDPGRGDEQYF	TGTGCCAGCAGCCAAGATCCGGGCAGGGGGGACGAGCAGTACTTC
TRBV4-2	-	TRBJ2-5	-	CASSADETQYF	TGTGCCAGCAGCGCAGATGAGACCCAGTACTTC
TRBV5-4	-	TRBJ2-2	-	CASSPASGNTGELFF	TGTGCCAGCAGCCCCGCAAGCGGGAACACCGGGGAGCTGTTTTTT
TRBV6-1	-	TRBJ2-7	TRBD1	CASSELRDRGSYEQYF	TGTGCCAGCAGTGAGCTTAGGGACAGGGGATCCTACGAGCAGTACTTC
TRBV9	-	TRBJ1-3	TRBD1	CASSAQGVSGNTIYF	TGTGCCAGCAGCGCGCAGGGGGTGTCTGGAAACACCATATATTTT
TRBV7-9	-	TRBJ2-1	TRBD2	CASSPTSGGAPYNEQFF	TGTGCCAGCAGTCCTACTAGCGGGGGGGCCCCCTACAATGAGCAGTTCTTC
TRBV7-9	-	TRBJ2-1	-	CASSFLAQGQFF	TGTGCCAGCAGCTTCCTGGCTCAGGGGCAGTTCTTC
TRBV5-1	-	TRBJ1-1	-	CASRSLEQGSGTEAFF	TGCGCCAGCAGATCCTTGGAACAGGGCTCAGGGACTGAAGCTTTCTTT
TRBV6-5	-	TRBJ1-1	-	CASSRTLNTEAFF	TGTGCCAGCAGCAGAACCTTGAACACTGAAGCTTTCTTT
TRBV5-1	-	TRBJ2-2	TRBD1	CASSRAQGFGELFF	TGCGCCAGCAGCCGGGCACAGGGGTTCGGGGAGCTGTTTTTT
TRBV19	few	TRBJ1-5	TRBD1	CASHIGTGNQPQHF	TGTGCCAGCCACATCGGGACAGGGAATCAGCCCCAGCATTTT
TRBV28	-	TRBJ2-7	-	CASSLAGLRNEQYF	TGTGCCAGCAGTTTAGCGGGCCTAAGGAACGAGCAGTACTTC
TRBV6-5	-	TRBJ2-7	TRBD2	CASSYRTSGTYEQYF	TGTGCCAGCAGTTATAGGACTAGCGGGACGTACGAGCAGTACTTC
TRBV5-6	-	TRBJ2-7	-	CASSPYQTAGFYEQYF	TGTGCCAGCAGCCCCTACCAGACAGCGGGCTTTTACGAGCAGTACTTC
TRBV28	-	TRBJ2-5	TRBD2	CASSFGGEETQYF	TGTGCCAGCAGTTTCGGGGGGGAAGAGACCCAGTACTTC
TRBV2	-	TRBJ2-5	-	CASERTGETQYF	TGTGCCAGCGAGAGAACTGGAGAGACCCAGTACTTC
TRBV28	-	TRBJ2-3	TRBD2	CASSQGGSTDTQYF	TGTGCCAGCAGCCAGGGAGGGAGCACAGATACGCAGTATTTT
TRBV28	-	TRBJ1-6	TRBD1	CASRGTGGYNSPLHF	TGTGCCAGCAGAGGGACAGGGGGCTATAATTCACCCCTCCACTTT